This T cell receptor beta chain was sequenced in a study of blood T cells in healthy people across ages. Primers used in a second PCR of roughly 6 to 11 cycles were a sample-barcoded 5' primer and a J-beta primer mix. TCRdb reprocessed the 5' RACE reads with MiXCR, giving one entry per CDR3 protein. Among about a million distinct CDR3 sequences, roughly two fifths were seen once, and the ten largest hold around 13%. This clonotype was detected a few times. The clonotype originates from a man between 18 and 35 years old in good health. What was sequenced was blood.

CDR3 protein: CASSKTGTGGFEAFF. The CDR3 DNA follows: TGTGCCAGCAGCAAAACCGGGACAGGGGGTTTTGAAGCTTTCTTT. The chain links TRBV7-2 to TRBJ1-1; 11 bases are a match to TRBD1. The CDR3 loop spans 15 amino acids. The trim removed 5 bases at V and 7 bases at J, leaving 9 bases unmatched. Germline CDR1 SGHTA, CDR2 FQGNSA.